Listed here are 20 T cell receptor beta chains from one sample, sequenced in a study of blood T cell repertoires in COVID-19. TCRdb's copy holds only in-frame clones and misses some; the assay was immunoSEQ multiplex PCR. The table includes some 240,000 clones, approximately 89% detected once. The sequenced sample consisted of peripheral blood. These receptors were obtained from a woman in her 40s who had recovered from COVID-19.

The rearrangement uses TRBV28 and TRBJ1-3, with D possibly TRBD1 on 6 matching bases. The CDR3 spans 16 residues. Germline V lookup: CDR1 MDHEN, CDR2 SYDVKM. V lost 3 bases, J lost 7 bases, and 19 bases lay in between. CDR3 DNA: TGTGCCAGCAGTTTTTCGTACAAGGGGGACCGGAACACCATATATTTT. It encodes CASSFSYKGDRNTIYF.

The genes are TRBV3-1 (or the pseudogene TRBV3-2) and TRBJ2-5; 11 bases match TRBD2. The germline gives CDR1 LGHDT, CDR2 YNNKEL (reference sequence). CDR3 length: 17 amino acids. Germline trimming cut 4 bases from V and 1 base from J; bases unmatched to any gene: 8. Here the CDR3 DNA reads TGTGCCAGCAGCCTTAGCGGGACTAGCGGCACCCAAGAGACCCAGTACTTC. It yields the protein CASSLSGTSGTQETQYF.

J is TRBJ1-5 and V is TRBV28; a weak D match, TRBD1 (6 bases). V shed 9 bases and J shed 2 bases, with 14 bases lying between them. The CDR3 totals 14 residues. Germline CDR1 reads MDHEN; CDR2 reads SYDVKM. For the CDR3, the DNA is TGTGCCAGTTTACAGGGCTGGGGCAATCAGCCCCAGCATTTT. Residues: CASLQGWGNQPQHF.

The genes are TRBV10-2 and TRBJ2-2; D may be TRBD1 (6 bases). Trimming removed 6 bases from V and 1 base from J, with 9 bases in between. Per germline, CDR1 WSHSY and CDR2 SAAADI. There are 14 residues in the CDR3. The DNA for the CDR3 is TGCGCCAGCAGACAGGGAATGAACACCGGGGAGCTGTTTTTT. Protein: CASRQGMNTGELFF.

The rearrangement uses TRBV6-2 or TRBV6-3 and TRBJ1-4; no clear D. Germline values: CDR1 MNHEY, CDR2 SVGEGT. V lost 5 bases and J lost 1, with 11 bases in between. The CDR3 contains 15 residues. CDR3 amino acids: CASSKRGVTNEKLFF. CDR3 coding DNA: TGTGCCAGCAGTAAGAGAGGAGTAACTAATGAAAAACTGTTTTTT.

The V and J genes are TRBV6-2 or TRBV6-3 and TRBJ2-4; D possibly corresponds to TRBD2 (5 bases). CDR3 length: 13 residues. Per the germline V gene, CDR1 is MNHEY and CDR2 is SVGEGT. The V and J ends lost 4 bases and 9 bases respectively, with 13 bases between them. The CDR3 reads CASSSGGTGIQYF. The CDR3 nucleotides are TGTGCCAGCAGTTCTGGAGGAACTGGCATTCAGTACTTC.

Comments on this clone: This CDR3 is also generated by other DNA sequences in the sample. The rearrangement links TRBV30 to TRBJ1-2, with D maybe TRBD1 (5 bases). CDR1 GTSNPN and CDR2 SVGIG come from the germline V gene (reference sequence). The germline V and J ends were trimmed by 3 bases and 1 base, with 6 bases remaining between them. This CDR3 spans 12 amino acids. The DNA for the CDR3 is TGTGCCTGGAGAAGGGGTAACTATGGCTACACCTTC. Translating it yields CAWRRGNYGYTF. The full variable domain, in which reference TRBV30 and TRBJ1-2 provide the parts outside the CDR3, is SQTIHQWPATLVQPVGSPLSLECTVEGTSNPNLYWYRQAAGRGLQLLFYSVGIGQISSEVPQNLSASRPQDRQFILSSKKLLLSDSGFYLCAWRRGNYGYTFGSGTRLTVV.

The chain combines TRBV11-2 with TRBJ2-3, with D hard to call. Germline V gene data show CDR1 as SGHAT and CDR2 as FQNNGV. V lost 1 base and J lost 6, with 14 bases in between. The CDR3 runs 15 residues. The CDR3 DNA is TGTGCCAGCAGCTTAGGGAGCCTAGGTTTGGATACGCAGTATTTT. Protein sequence: CASSLGSLGLDTQYF. The full variable domain, in which reference TRBV11-2 and TRBJ2-3 provide the parts outside the CDR3, is EAGVAQSPRYKIIEKRQSVAFWCNPISGHATLYWYQQILGQGPKLLIQFQNNGVVDDSQLPKDRFSAERLKGVDSTLKIQPAKLEDSAVYLCASSLGSLGLDTQYFGPGTRLTVL.

Regarding this clone: Different DNA sequences within this sample yield the same CDR3. The V call is TRBV7-9, the J call TRBJ1-2, with D possibly matching TRBD1 (6 bases). Germline V gene sequence: CDR1 SEHNR, CDR2 FQNEAQ (reference sequence). The germline V and J ends were trimmed by 5 bases and 3 bases, with 10 bases remaining between them. The CDR3 has 13 amino acids. CDR3 nucleotide sequence: TGTGCCAGCAGCCCGACAGGCGACTATGGCTACACCTTC. It specifies CASSPTGDYGYTF. The full variable domain, its missing parts supplied by reference TRBV7-9 and TRBJ1-2, is DTGVSQNPRHKITKRGQNVTFRCDPISEHNRLYWYRQTLGQGPEFLTYFQNEAQLEKSRLLSDRFSAERPKGSFSTLEIQRTEQGDSAMYLCASSPTGDYGYTFGSGTRLTVV.

The chain has TRBV18 and TRBJ1-6, with D uncertain. The V gene lost 2 bases and the J gene lost 0 bases, with 8 bases spanning the gap. The CDR3 sequence is 16 residues long. CDR1 is KGHSH and CDR2 is LQKENI in the germline V gene. CDR3 DNA sequence: TGTGCCAGCTCACCATTTGAGAGCTCCTATAATTCACCCCTCCACTTT. Its translation is CASSPFESSYNSPLHF.

J is TRBJ2-7 and V is TRBV12-3 or TRBV12-4; D is unclear. The CDR3 consists of 13 residues. V gave up 5 bases and J gave up 0 bases, with 8 bases separating them. The CDR3 bases are TGTGCCAGCAGTACTGGTCCCTCCTACGAGCAGTACGTC. This codes for CASSTGPSYEQYV.

J is TRBJ2-1 and V is TRBV27; no definite D call. V lost 5 bases, J lost 5 bases, and 19 bases lay in between. Germline lookup yields CDR1 MNHEY and CDR2 SMNVEV (reference sequence). This CDR3 is 16 amino acids long. CDR3 nucleotide sequence: TGTGCCAGCAGTGTCTCCGTGGCCCCCAGCGACAATGAGCAGTTCTTC. Amino acids: CASSVSVAPSDNEQFF.

The chain has TRBV5-6 and TRBJ1-5, with D possibly TRBD1 on 5 matching bases. Germline CDR1 is SGHDT and CDR2 is YYEEEE. CDR3 length: 13 residues. With 4 bases removed from V and 11 bases from J, the gap between germline ends came to 16 bases. For the CDR3, the DNA is TGTGCCAGCAGCCCGCGGCCGGGGGGAGCCCAGCATTTT. Translated, it gives CASSPRPGGAQHF.

This clone was seen only once. The rearrangement joins TRBV10-1 to TRBJ2-2; 8 bases match TRBD1. The germline V gene has CDR1 WNHNN and CDR2 SYGVQD (reference sequence). This CDR3 is built from 18 residues. V gave up 2 bases and J gave up 5 bases; unmatched junction bases: 13. Written as DNA, the CDR3 is TGCGCCAGCAGTGAGGAAGGGCTAGGACAGGGTGGAACCGGGGAGCTGTTTTTT. It specifies CASSEEGLGQGGTGELFF.

This chain connects TRBV10-3 to TRBJ1-1, with D possibly TRBD1 on 6 matching bases. This CDR3 is 13 amino acids long. Between the trimmed V and J ends, which lost 1 base and 6 bases, there was a span of 9 bases. Germline CDR1 is ENHRY and CDR2 is SYGVKD. In DNA, the CDR3 is TGTGCCATCAGTGAGTTGGCAGGGGCTGAAGCTTTCTTT. It is translated as CAISELAGAEAFF.

The chain recombines TRBV7-2 with TRBJ2-5; 8 nucleotides match TRBD2. The germline CDR1 and CDR2 sequences are SGHTA and FQGNSA. Losses at the gene ends were 2 bases for V and 4 bases for J; bases not matched to a gene: 9. This CDR3 is 16 amino acids long. CDR3 sequence: CASSLLSGGGLETQYF. As DNA, the CDR3 is TGTGCCAGCAGCTTACTCAGCGGGGGAGGTCTAGAGACCCAGTACTTC.

This chain uses TRBV29-1 with TRBJ2-1; the match to TRBD1 covers 11 bases. Germline V CDR1 and CDR2: SQVTM, ANQGSEA. CDR3 length: 15 amino acids. V lost 7 bases and J lost 2; bases outside the gene matches: 7. CDR3 in amino acids: CSGSPGQGAYNEQFF. DNA of the CDR3: TGCAGCGGCTCACCGGGACAGGGGGCCTACAATGAGCAGTTCTTC.

The chain's CDR3 is CASSRSGTESNYGYTF. DNA of the CDR3: TGTGCCAGCAGTCGATCGGGGACAGAAAGTAACTATGGCTACACCTTC. This chain uses TRBV27 with TRBJ1-2; 7 bases fit TRBD1. This CDR3 contains 16 residues. J was trimmed by 1 base and V by 5 bases; bases with no gene match: 10. Germline CDR1 reads MNHEY; CDR2 reads SMNVEV (reference sequence).

The chain employs TRBV21-1 and TRBJ1-5; TRBD1, the table's D call, was not compared with the DNA. TRBV21-1 is reported as a pseudogene. The CDR3 loop spans 14 amino acids. The CDR3 is CASSSGNSNQPQHF. The CDR3 nucleotides read TGTGCCAGCAGCTCAGGGAATAGCAATCAGCCCCAGCATTTT.

This sequence joins TRBV11-3 and TRBJ2-5; 10 nucleotides line up with TRBD2. J gave up 6 bases and V 1 base, and 5 bases lay outside the gene matches. CDR1 SGHNT and CDR2 YENEEA come from the germline V gene. The CDR3 is made up of 15 amino acids. This CDR3 is CASSLVSSGSQTQYF. The CDR3 DNA reads TGTGCCAGCAGCTTAGTTTCTAGCGGGAGTCAGACCCAGTACTTC.